A single sample gave rise to the 17 T cell receptor beta chains below, sequenced in a study of preoperative IRX-2 immunotherapy in early breast cancer. Measured with immunoSEQ multiplex PCR; TCRdb has only the in-frame clones, and not every one. This sample yields approximately 27,000 clones, of which roughly 77% are seen a single time; less than 1.5% belongs to the top ten. Treatment given: preoperative locoregional IRX-2 cytokine immunotherapy. Sample: lymph node tissue, taken after IRX-2 immunotherapy. These receptors were taken from a human donor with breast cancer.

The chain uses TRBV14 and TRBJ2-6, with D unclear. The CDR3 runs to 14 residues. V dropped 1 base and J dropped 3 bases, with 4 bases sitting between them. The germline gives CDR1 SGHDN, CDR2 FVKESK. CDR3 bases: TGTGCCAGCAGCCAAGTAGTTGGGGCCAACGTCCTGACTTTC. It codes for CASSQVVGANVLTF.

J is TRBJ2-3 and V is TRBV28, with D perhaps being TRBD1 or TRBD2 (5 bases each). Trimming cost V 5 bases and J 0 bases, with 9 bases left between them. The germline V gene encodes CDR1 MDHEN and CDR2 SYDVKM. This CDR3 is built from 14 residues. The CDR3 region has the DNA TGTGCCAGCAGTCGGGGCAGTAGCACAGATACGCAGTATTTT. This sequence encodes CASSRGSSTDTQYF.

V is TRBV19 and J is TRBJ2-3; 10 bases align to TRBD1. Germline V lookup: CDR1 LNHDA, CDR2 SQIVND (reference sequence). The CDR3 runs 14 residues. J gave up 0 bases and V 9 bases, and 3 bases lay outside the gene matches. The CDR3 is CASWTGGSTDTQYF. The CDR3 region has the DNA TGTGCCAGCTGGACAGGGGGTAGCACAGATACGCAGTATTTT.

The CDR3 region is CASSLDGGGEGYTF. Here the CDR3 DNA reads TGTGCCAGCAGTTTAGACGGAGGGGGCGAAGGCTACACCTTC. The chain joins TRBV28 to TRBJ1-2, with 7 bases lining up with TRBD1. The CDR3 consists of 14 residues. Unmatched junction bases numbered 8, after V lost 2 bases and J lost 8 bases. Per the germline V gene, CDR1 is MDHEN and CDR2 is SYDVKM.

The chain combines TRBV28 with TRBJ1-5; no definite D call. This CDR3 is 14 amino acids long. Per germline, CDR1 MDHEN and CDR2 SYDVKM. With 2 bases removed from V and 3 bases from J, the gap between germline ends came to 8 bases. The CDR3 sequence is CASSLGGLNQPQHF. Here the CDR3 DNA reads TGTGCCAGCAGTTTAGGAGGCCTCAATCAGCCCCAGCATTTT.

V gene TRBV11-3 combines with J gene TRBJ2-1; 9 positions match TRBD2. Trimming at V came to 5 bases and at J to 0 bases, leaving 17 bases not matched to a gene. CDR3 size: 20 residues. Germline loops: CDR1 SGHNT, CDR2 YENEEA. In DNA, the CDR3 is TGTGCCAGCAGCCCGAGAGGGGCTAGCGGGGACCCTAGCTCCTACAATGAGCAGTTCTTC. Translating it yields CASSPRGASGDPSSYNEQFF.

This rearrangement joins TRBV6-8 to TRBJ1-2; perhaps TRBD1 as D (6 bases). The CDR3 has 13 amino acids. Germline-derived CDR1 and CDR2 are MNHGY and SAAAGT. Trimming removed 6 bases at V and 5 bases at J, with 13 bases between. CDR3 bases: TGTGCCAGCAGGCCCGGGACAAAATATGGCTACACCTTC. This codes for CASRPGTKYGYTF.

The chain has TRBV28 and TRBJ1-3; D remains unclear. The germline CDR1 and CDR2 sequences are MDHEN and SYDVKM. This CDR3 has 14 residues. Trimming pared 6 bases from V and 0 bases from J, leaving 9 bases between. The CDR3 DNA is TGTGCCAGCAGCCCCGGGAGCTCTGGAAACACCATATATTTT. Amino acids: CASSPGSSGNTIYF.

The gene calls are TRBV6-8 and TRBJ1-6, with D unresolved. The CDR3 spans 15 residues. Germline CDR1 is MNHGY and CDR2 is SAAAGT. The V gene lost 2 bases and the J gene lost 2 bases, with 7 bases spanning the gap. In DNA, the CDR3 is TGTGCCAGCAGTTACGCAGCACCCTATAATTCACCCCTCCACTTT. Amino acids: CASSYAAPYNSPLHF.

The genes are TRBV19 and TRBJ1-4; a possible D gene is TRBD1 (5 bases). V lost 7 bases and J 8 bases, leaving 20 bases between the germline ends. Looked up from germline, CDR1 is LNHDA and CDR2 is SQIVND (reference sequence). This CDR3 comprises 15 residues. Written as DNA, the CDR3 is TGTGCCAGTACCATCGGGGGACGGAAAGGGGAAAAACTGTTTTTT. Amino acids: CASTIGGRKGEKLFF.

The CDR3 sequence: CASSRSGALLVTDTQYF. DNA of the CDR3: TGTGCCAGTAGTCGGTCAGGGGCCCTCTTAGTCACAGATACGCAGTATTTT. The V and J genes are TRBV19 and TRBJ2-3; D is perhaps TRBD1 (6 bases). The germline V and J ends were trimmed by 5 bases and 2 bases, with 20 bases remaining between them. Germline V gene lookup returns CDR1 LNHDA and CDR2 SQIVND (reference sequence). The CDR3 consists of 17 residues.

This clone has only a few counts. This rearrangement joins TRBV6-8 to TRBJ1-6; the D is unclear. Per germline, CDR1 MNHGY and CDR2 SAAAGT. This CDR3 contains 16 residues. Trimming shortened V by 0 bases and J by 4 bases, and 10 bases separated the two germline ends. The DNA for the CDR3 is TGTGCCAGCAGTTACTCGAAAAGGCCTTATAATTCACCCCTCCACTTT. As protein: CASSYSKRPYNSPLHF.

This clone was found a few times. The rearrangement links TRBV18 to TRBJ1-1; no firm D call. Germline CDR1 and CDR2: KGHSH and LQKENI. Trimming took 0 bases from V and 7 from J, leaving 12 bases between them. This CDR3 comprises 14 residues. CDR3 in amino acids: CASSPPTTRGEAFF. In DNA form, the CDR3 reads TGTGCCAGCTCACCACCGACCACACGGGGTGAAGCTTTCTTT.

This clone was counted only a few times. The chain employs TRBV18 and TRBJ1-6; no reliable D call. The CDR3 consists of 16 residues. V lost 2 bases and J 7 bases, leaving 15 bases between the germline ends. Germline V gene sequence: CDR1 KGHSH, CDR2 LQKENI. CDR3 sequence (DNA): TGTGCCAGCTCACCATCGAGAGGGTTGGGCAATTCACCCCTCCACTTT. It specifies CASSPSRGLGNSPLHF.

A single count supports this clone. The V and J genes are TRBV19 and TRBJ1-1, with a weak D call TRBD1 (5 bases). From germline, CDR1 is LNHDA and CDR2 SQIVND (reference sequence). The CDR3 loop spans 15 amino acids. V was pared by 1 base and J by 4 bases, with 13 bases between. In nucleotides, the CDR3 is TGTGCCAGTAGTATAGCGGGGACCTATAGCACTGAAGCTTTCTTT. Amino acids: CASSIAGTYSTEAFF.

This clone was seen only once. At one end, the junction sequence differs from germline, possibly due to a read error. The chain joins TRBV18 to TRBJ1-2; D may be TRBD1 (5 bases). This CDR3 has 16 residues. The V gene's germline CDR1 is KGHSH and CDR2 LQKENI. CDR3 region: CASSPLDNQFNYGYTF. The DNA for the CDR3 is TGTGCCAGCTCTCCACTGGACAACCAATTCAACTATGGCTACACCTTC.

This chain joins TRBV5-1 and TRBJ2-7, with TRBD1 matching over 11 bases. CDR3 length: 15 residues. Per the germline V gene, CDR1 is SGHRS and CDR2 is YFSETQ. The junction had 4 bases not matched to a gene; V was cut back by 2 bases and J by 3 bases. The CDR3 reads CASSLGTGGLYEQYF. CDR3 coding DNA: TGCGCCAGCAGCTTAGGGACAGGGGGGCTCTACGAGCAGTACTTC. Based on the CDR3 plus reference TRBV5-1 and TRBJ2-7, the full variable domain is KAGVTQTPRYLIKTRGQQVTLSCSPISGHRSVSWYQQTPGQGLQFLFEYFSETQRNKGNFPGRFSGRQFSNSRSEMNVSTLELGDSALYLCASSLGTGGLYEQYFGPGTRLTVT.